The rows below give T cell receptor beta chains drawn from one sample of a study of blood T cell repertoires in COVID-19. Generated by immunoSEQ multiplex PCR, the TCRdb table keeps only in-frame clones and is missing some. The sample holds 280,000 or so clones, more than 75% seen once. Sequenced input: peripheral blood. These receptors were collected from a woman in her twenties or thirties who had recovered from COVID-19. Each CDR3 is given with its conserved first and last residue. A D gene is named only where the DNA matches it firmly. Clone size is given for some rows only: seen once, a few or many times, or a class if the clone is expanded.

d_call,j_call,v_call,clone_size,cdr3_aa,cdr3_nt
TRBD2,TRBJ2-7,TRBV18,-,CASSPGLAGDGHEQYF,TGTGCCAGCTCACCGGGACTAGCGGGAGATGGCCACGAGCAGTACTTC
-,TRBJ1-3,TRBV6-5,-,CAIFSGNTIYF,TGTGCCATCTTTTCTGGAAACACCATATATTTT
-,TRBJ2-3,TRBV24-1,-,CATSDWTETDTQYF,TGTGCCACCAGTGACTGGACAGAGACAGATACGCAGTATTTT
-,TRBJ1-2,TRBV30,-,CAWSVRGRIPTLPHYGYTF,TGTGCCTGGAGTGTACGGGGAAGGATTCCCACCCTGCCTCACTATGGCTACACCTTC
-,TRBJ2-4,TRBV7-2,-,CASSYAPSAAKNIQYF,TGTGCCAGCAGCTATGCCCCTAGCGCAGCCAAAAACATTCAGTACTTC
-,TRBJ1-1,TRBV19,once,CASSNGEYTEAFF,TGTGCCAGTAGTAATGGGGAGTACACTGAAGCTTTCTTT
-,TRBJ1-1,TRBV29-1,-,CSAYMSDTEAFF,TGCAGCGCTTACATGTCCGACACTGAAGCTTTCTTT
-,TRBJ1-2,TRBV6-5,-,CASSYSGGDYGYTF,TGTGCCAGCAGTTACTCGGGGGGGGATTATGGCTACACCTTC
TRBD1,TRBJ1-4,TRBV28,-,CASSSSKTGTNEKLFF,TGTGCCAGCAGTTCGTCGAAGACAGGGACTAATGAAAAACTGTTTTTT
-,TRBJ1-1,TRBV28,-,CATMGGMNTEAFF,TGTGCCACCATGGGAGGCATGAACACTGAAGCTTTCTTT
TRBD2,TRBJ2-3,TRBV2,-,CAKLAGNTDTQYF,TGTGCCAAACTAGCGGGGAACACAGATACGCAGTATTTT
-,TRBJ2-7,TRBV7-9,-,CASSREGRGTYEQYF,TGTGCCAGCAGCCGAGAAGGTCGGGGAACCTACGAGCAGTACTTC
-,TRBJ1-5,TRBV12-3/TRBV12-4,-,CASNGGLGQPQHF,TGTGCCAGCAATGGAGGTTTGGGACAGCCCCAGCATTTT
TRBD1,TRBJ1-2,TRBV6-5,-,CASSFDPGQPPYGYTF,TGTGCCAGCAGTTTCGACCCGGGACAGCCCCCTTATGGCTACACCTTC
-,TRBJ1-2,TRBV4-1,-,CASSQVRNYGYTF,TGCGCCAGCAGCCAAGTTCGGAACTATGGCTACACCTTC
-,TRBJ1-1,TRBV10-3,once,CAIRVGVMDTEAFF,TGTGCCATCAGGGTAGGGGTGATGGACACTGAAGCTTTCTTT
TRBD2,TRBJ2-2,TRBV6-1,-,CASSGGLAGGTGELFF,TGTGCCAGCAGTGGGGGACTAGCGGGGGGAACCGGGGAGCTGTTTTTT
-,TRBJ1-5,TRBV5-5,-,CASSSEGQPQHF,TGTGCCAGCAGCTCCGAGGGACAGCCCCAGCATTTT
TRBD2,TRBJ2-2,TRBV19,-,CASSIAGGRYTGELFF,TGTGCCAGTAGTATAGCGGGGGGGCGGTACACCGGGGAGCTGTTTTTT
TRBD2,TRBJ2-1,TRBV28,-,CASRKDVAGGPSEQFF,TGTGCCAGCAGGAAAGATGTAGCGGGAGGGCCGAGTGAGCAGTTCTTC
TRBD1,TRBJ2-2,TRBV4-1,few,CASGTGPNTGELFF,TGCGCCAGCGGGACAGGACCGAACACCGGGGAGCTGTTTTTT
-,TRBJ1-4,TRBV27,-,CAIEGIQFHEKLFF,TGTGCCATCGAGGGTATCCAGTTTCATGAAAAACTGTTTTTT
-,TRBJ1-1,TRBV30,-,CAFSLNTEAFF,TGTGCCTTCTCGTTGAACACTGAAGCTTTCTTT